The clone carrying this T cell receptor beta chain was found a few times. The data derive from a study of T cells in Graves' hyperthyroidism and ophthalmopathy. The germline gives CDR1 SGHTA, CDR2 FQGTGA. There are 16 residues in the CDR3. V lost 2 bases and J 2 bases, leaving 13 bases between the germline ends. Exclusion criteria comprised uncontrolled infection, other autoimmune disease, pregnancy or lactation. Template material for amplifying TCR beta CDR3 regions consisted of RNA transcripts. HTBI primers were used for first-round RT-PCR of the TCR CDR3. MiXCR, applied by TCRdb to the multiplex PCR reads, yields one record per CDR3 protein. The data show over 350,000 distinct CDR3 sequences, around an eighth seen once.

This rearrangement joins TRBV7-3 to TRBJ1-5; no firm D call. The specimen sequenced was blood. The TCR comes from a man aged 50 or older with Graves' ophthalmopathy. For the CDR3, the DNA is TGTGCCAGCAGCTTATACTCCCAAGGTGGCAATCAGCCCCAGCATTTT. It codes for CASSLYSQGGNQPQHF.